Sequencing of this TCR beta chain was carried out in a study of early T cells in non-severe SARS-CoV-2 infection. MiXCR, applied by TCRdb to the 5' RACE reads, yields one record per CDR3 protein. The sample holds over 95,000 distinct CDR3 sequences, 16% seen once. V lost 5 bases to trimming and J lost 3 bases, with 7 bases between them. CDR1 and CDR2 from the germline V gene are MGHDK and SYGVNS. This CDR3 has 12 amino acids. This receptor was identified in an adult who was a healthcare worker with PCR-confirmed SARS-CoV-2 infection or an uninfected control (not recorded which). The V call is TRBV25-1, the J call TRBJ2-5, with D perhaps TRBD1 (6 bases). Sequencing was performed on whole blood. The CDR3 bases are TGTGCCAGCAGTTACAGGGAAGAGACCCAGTACTTC. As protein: CASSYREETQYF.